These 24 T cell receptor beta chains originate from one sample sequenced in a study of blood T cells in healthy people across ages. A sample-barcoded 5' primer and a J-beta primer mix were used in a second PCR of about 6 to 12 cycles. TCRdb fed the 5' RACE reads into MiXCR, producing one record per CDR3 protein. The sample has 600,000 or so distinct CDR3 sequences; less than 35% are singletons. The sequencing input was blood. Receptors originate from a woman aged 80 or over in good health.

The chain joins TRBV7-8 to TRBJ2-3; 12 bases map to TRBD2. Per the germline V gene, CDR1 is SGHVS and CDR2 is FQNEAQ. J was trimmed by 4 bases and V by 4 bases; bases with no gene match: 6. The CDR3 sequence is 16 residues long. In DNA, the CDR3 is TGTGCCAGCAGCTACCTAGCGGGAGGGGACGCAGATACGCAGTATTTT. It codes for CASSYLAGGDADTQYF.

This clonotype was picked up many times. The rearrangement links TRBV20-1 to TRBJ2-7, with 7 bases fitting TRBD1. This CDR3 region has 15 residues. Trimming removed 0 bases from V and 0 bases from J; junction bases left unmatched: 5. Germline-derived CDR1 and CDR2 are DFQATT and SNEGSKA (reference sequence). This CDR3 reads CSARDLGQTSYEQYF. CDR3 DNA sequence: TGCAGTGCTAGAGATCTGGGACAGACCTCCTACGAGCAGTACTTC.

The chain recombines TRBV11-1 with TRBJ2-1; 7 bases fit TRBD1. The J call is doubtful: the DNA matches TRBJ2-7 better. The CDR3 is 16 amino acids. Looked up from germline, CDR1 is SGHAT and CDR2 is FQDESV (reference sequence). The CDR3 reads CASSLSTGLEYNEQYF. CDR3 bases: TGTGCCAGCAGTCTCTCGACAGGGTTGGAATACAATGAGCAGTACTTC.

This clonotype was seen at least ten times. The V and J genes are TRBV5-1 and TRBJ2-3; 11 nucleotides align to TRBD2. There are 16 residues in the CDR3. V lost 2 bases to trimming and J lost 5 bases; unmatched junction nucleotides: 7. CDR1 and CDR2 (germline): SGHRS, YFSETQ. CDR3 amino acids: CASSFQLAGEGDTQYF. As DNA, the CDR3 is TGCGCCAGCAGCTTCCAACTAGCGGGGGAGGGAGATACGCAGTATTTT.

The genes are TRBV7-2 and TRBJ2-1, with D perhaps matching TRBD1 (5 bases). The J call may be incorrect, as the DNA end agrees better with TRBJ2-7. The CDR3 covers 15 residues. Germline values: CDR1 SGHTA, CDR2 FQGNSA. The CDR3 DNA follows: TGTGCCAGCAAATCCCATGGGGCAGCCTACAATGAGCAGTACTTC. Its protein is CASKSHGAAYNEQYF.

There are a few counts of this clonotype. The chain combines TRBV27 with TRBJ1-5; 9 nucleotides agree with TRBD1. The CDR3 is 14 residues long. The junction had 3 bases not matched to a gene; V was cut back by 4 bases and J by 5 bases. The germline V gene encodes CDR1 MNHEY and CDR2 SMNVEV (reference sequence). The CDR3 bases are TGTGCCAGCAGTTCGGACAGGGGCCATCAGCCCCAGCATTTT. Translated, it gives CASSSDRGHQPQHF.

This clonotype has at least ten counts. J is TRBJ2-7 and V is TRBV3-1; 7 bases are a match to TRBD1. The germline CDR1 and CDR2 sequences are LGHDT and YNNKEL (reference sequence). This CDR3 has 15 residues. J was trimmed by 3 bases and V by 4 bases; bases with no gene match: 9. The CDR3 loop is CASSPNPTGLYEQYF. The CDR3 nucleotides read TGTGCCAGCAGCCCGAATCCGACAGGGCTCTACGAGCAGTACTTC.

This clonotype was detected ten times or more. The rearrangement links TRBV11-2 to TRBJ2-6; D is unclear. The CDR3 has 17 amino acids. Trimming left V 5 bases short and J 4 bases short, with 18 bases between. The germline CDR1 and CDR2 sequences are SGHAT and FQNNGV. The chain's CDR3 is CASSLTGIPLGANVLTF. The CDR3 DNA reads as TGTGCCAGCAGCCTCACCGGCATCCCCTTGGGGGCCAACGTCCTGACTTTC.

This clonotype showed up just a few times. The chain joins TRBV27 to TRBJ1-2; no clear D. The CDR3 extends over 14 amino acids. Per the germline V gene, CDR1 is MNHEY and CDR2 is SMNVEV (reference sequence). Trimming removed 0 bases at V and 0 bases at J, with 5 bases between. CDR3 protein: CASSLSDSNYGYTF. In DNA, the CDR3 is TGTGCCAGCAGTTTATCGGATTCTAACTATGGCTACACCTTC.

As regards this clonotype: This may come from a read error, since a much larger clone is one base off. The rearrangement uses TRBV7-2 and TRBJ2-5; D is uncertain. The CDR3 extends over 12 amino acids. Between the trimmed V and J ends, which lost 5 bases and 11 bases, there was a span of 15 bases. Germline lookup yields CDR1 SGHTA and CDR2 FQGNSA. The CDR3, as DNA: TGTGCCAGCAGCCTAGATCTCCTCAAGCAGTACTTC. Protein product: CASSLDLLKQYF.

In this sample, this clonotype turned up many times. The gene calls are TRBV4-1 and TRBJ2-6; a possible D gene is TRBD1 (6 bases). V was shortened by 1 base and J by 2 bases, with 12 bases between the two germline ends. CDR3 length: 17 residues. Germline V gene sequence: CDR1 MGHRA, CDR2 YSYEKL. In DNA, the CDR3 is TGCGCCAGCAGCCAAGGGACAGCGGCGGCTGGGGCCAACGTCCTGACTTTC. Translating gives CASSQGTAAAGANVLTF.

This clonotype was counted many times. V usage is TRBV20-1 and J usage is TRBJ2-7; TRBD2 matches 8 bases. The CDR3 totals 14 residues. The junction had 6 bases not matched to a gene; V was cut back by 5 bases and J by 0 bases. Looked up from germline, CDR1 is DFQATT and CDR2 is SNEGSKA (reference sequence). Here the CDR3 DNA reads TGCAGTGCTGACCGGGGGGGTTTCTCCTACGAGCAGTACTTC. It encodes CSADRGGFSYEQYF.

This sequence joins TRBV20-1 and TRBJ2-7, with 7 bases matching TRBD1. Germline trimming cut 7 bases from V and 3 bases from J; bases unmatched to any gene: 6. The CDR3 spans 12 residues. CDR1 and CDR2 from the germline V gene are DFQATT and SNEGSKA (reference sequence). CDR3: CSVTQGRYEQYF. In DNA, the CDR3 is TGCAGTGTTACACAGGGGCGCTACGAGCAGTACTTC.

This clonotype came up many times. This clone may be a read error of a much larger clone one base away. The V and J genes are TRBV7-2 and TRBJ2-5; TRBD2 matches at 9 bases. There are 14 residues in the CDR3. The ends lost 5 bases at V and 11 bases at J; junction bases unmatched: 12. In germline, CDR1 is SGHTA, CDR2 FQGNSA. The CDR3 here is CASSLGRGGQEQYF. CDR3 coding DNA: TGTGCCAGCAGCCTCGGGCGGGGGGGCCAAGAGCAGTACTTC.

In its sample, this clonotype was seen many times. This chain connects TRBV5-1 to TRBJ2-7; 7 bases are shared with TRBD1. This CDR3 has 14 residues. Losses at the gene ends were 4 bases for V and 7 bases for J; bases not matched to a gene: 11. Germline CDR1 reads SGHRS; CDR2 reads YFSETQ. The CDR3 region has the DNA TGCGCCAGCAGCCGAACGACAGGGACGGTAGAGCAGTACTTC. Translated: CASSRTTGTVEQYF.

This chain connects TRBV6-1 to TRBJ1-1, with D possibly being TRBD1 (5 bases). Germline CDR1 reads MNHNS; CDR2 reads SASEGT. This CDR3 is 13 amino acids long. V lost 1 base and J lost 7, with 10 bases in between. DNA for the CDR3: TGTGCCAGCAGTGAAGTTAGACAGCTTGAAGCTTTCTTT. Amino acid sequence: CASSEVRQLEAFF.

The chain is built from TRBV18 and TRBJ2-7; 14 bases are a match to TRBD2. V dropped 5 bases and J dropped 2; count of bases not matched to a gene: 8. Germline V gives CDR1 KGHSH, CDR2 LQKENI. CDR3 length equals 17 residues. The DNA for the CDR3 is TGTGCCAGCTCAAGGACTAGCGGGGGGTCCACCCCCTACGAGCAGTACTTC. This translates into CASSRTSGGSTPYEQYF. Using reference TRBV18 and TRBJ2-7 for the parts outside the CDR3, the full variable domain is NAGVMQNPRHLVRRRGQEARLRCSPMKGHSHVYWYRQLPEEGLKFMVYLQKENIIDESGMPKERFSAEFPKEGPSILRIQQVVRGDSAAYFCASSRTSGGSTPYEQYFGPGTRLTVT.

The chain combines TRBV11-3 with TRBJ2-5; no firm D call. Trimming took off 5 bases at V and 4 bases at J, with 11 bases between the two ends. CDR1 is SGHNT and CDR2 is YENEEA in the germline V gene. This CDR3 is 13 amino acids long. As DNA, the CDR3 is TGTGCCAGCAGCACCCGTACGGGAGAGACCCAGTACTTC. As protein: CASSTRTGETQYF.

Worth noting for this clonotype: A much larger clone differs from this one at a single base, so this may be a read error. This chain joins TRBV7-2 and TRBJ1-5; D ambiguous. V lost 2 bases and J 6 bases, leaving 8 bases between the germline ends. Per the germline V gene, CDR1 is SGHTA and CDR2 is FQGNSA. CDR3 length: 13 residues. CDR3 nucleotide sequence: TGTGCCAGCAGCTTAACCGCGGGTCAGCCCCAGCATTTT. Its translation: CASSLTAGQPQHF.

Comment on this clonotype: The germline gene is not matched at one end of the junction; a read error may be the cause. This chain uses TRBV7-9 with TRBJ2-1, with D possibly TRBD1 on 5 matching bases. The germline V gene encodes CDR1 SEHNR and CDR2 FQNEAQ (reference sequence). This CDR3 is built from 17 residues. CDR3 in amino acids: CASSLGVGQTIYDEQFF. In DNA, the CDR3 is TGTGCCAGCAGCTTAGGGGTAGGACAAACGATCTACGATGAGCAGTTCTTC.

This clonotype appeared many times. V and J are TRBV29-1 and TRBJ2-7, with TRBD1 matching 7 bases. This CDR3 has 13 amino acids. V was pared by 5 bases and J by 4 bases, with 8 bases of the junction left unmatched. Germline V gene data show CDR1 as SQVTM and CDR2 as ANQGSEA. CDR3 DNA: TGCAGCGTTTTTAACAGGGGAACGTACGAGCAGTACTTC. Translation gives CSVFNRGTYEQYF.

Remarks on this clonotype: A read error may produce the germline difference seen at one junction end. The chain combines TRBV7-2 with TRBJ2-7, with D possibly being TRBD1 or TRBD2 (5 bases each). The CDR3 extends over 13 amino acids. Germline lookup yields CDR1 SGHTA and CDR2 FQGNSA. The CDR3 spells CASSSQGFGGQYF. Here the CDR3 DNA reads TGTGCCAGCAGCTCTCAGGGTTTCGGCGGGCAGTACTTT. The whole variable domain, filled in from reference TRBV7-2 and TRBJ2-7, reads GAGVSQSPSNKVTEKGKDVELRCDPISGHTALYWYRQSLGQGLEFLIYFQGNSAPDKSGLPSDRFSAERTGGSVSTLTIQRTQQEDSAVYLCASSSQGFGGQYFGPGTRLTVT.

V gene TRBV20-1 combines with J gene TRBJ2-5, with 7 bases that match TRBD2. This CDR3 region has 11 residues. The germline V gene has CDR1 DFQATT and CDR2 SNEGSKA (reference sequence). J lost 11 bases, V lost 6 bases, and 9 bases had no gene match. DNA for the CDR3: TGCAGTGCAGGACTAGGTGGAGAGCAGTACTTC. This gives the protein CSAGLGGEQYF.

The chain carries TRBV11-3 and TRBJ2-1; D gene ambiguous. CDR1 is SGHNT and CDR2 is YENEEA in the germline V gene. Trimming stripped 0 bases from V and 5 bases from J, with 11 bases between. This CDR3 has 15 amino acids. CDR3 in DNA: TGTGCCAGCAGCTTAGACGGTCTCGGCCACAATGAGCAGTTCTTC. This sequence encodes CASSLDGLGHNEQFF.